This T cell receptor (beta chain) was documented in a study of blood T cell repertoires in COVID-19 (dated by TCRdb to about 2020). Notes on the research overall: Samples covering the acute and convalescent phases of COVID-19 were provided by collaborators in the United States, Italy and Spain. The material from the prospective study consisted of cDNA or gDNA derived from T cells, B-cell-depleted T cells, or PBMCs. The dataset comprised deeply sampled blood TCRbeta repertoires from subjects exposed to, actively infected with, or recovered from COVID-19. A freely available public database, intended as a resource for researchers studying the immune response to SARS-CoV-2, is where the repertoires were released. Samples were obtained from the ongoing ImmuneRACE study (first 160 participants) and from over 1,000 subjects provided by 6 global collaborators. Nearly every sample came with metadata listing a de-identified subject ID, COVID-19 status, age in years and sex. Where available, HLA class I and class II types were obtained from metadata supplied by the sample provider rather than from assay-based typing.

The CDR3 numbers 12 residues from cysteine through phenylalanine. The sequence is cut down to CDR3 DNA, 36 bases in frame from base 1. Based on the germline V gene, the CDR1 and CDR2 sequences are SQVTM and ANQGSEA. V loses 4 bases, J loses 8 bases, and the germline ends lie 11 bases apart. TCRbeta CDR3 regions were amplified from genomic DNA by means of the immunoSEQ Assay, a bias-controlled multiplex PCR. Per the source publication's procedure: Nucleated cell counts per sample were estimated from amplification of reference gene primers within the assay. To quantify the absolute abundance of each unique TCRbeta CDR3 rearrangement, sequence reads were collapsed and filtered. For each sample, productive Simpson clonality was calculated as the square root of Simpson's diversity index across productive rearrangements. Drawn from immuneACCESS, this table holds only the in-frame rearrangements with V and J called that TCRdb kept. Clones are partly lost; checked studies trace under half to an unresolved V gene and leave the rest unexplained. V, J and clone size derive from that table, while D and trimming were established from the DNA sequence. Here the sample has roughly 80,000 clones; roughly nine tenths occur a single time. The biggest ten clones account for around a sixth of the sample.

With respect to this clone: It lacks a known antigen. Per-base quality was not reported, and no clone a single base away is much larger than it.

Collaborating institutions collected whole blood in K2EDTA tubes following their own protocols. For TCRbeta analysis, collaborators shipped samples in one of three forms: frozen whole blood, isolated PBMCs, or DNA extracted from either of those sample types. Points the paper makes about the study in general: How much clinical and demographic metadata was included differed by source and by participant, and the metadata was provided uncurated.

The chain is encoded by TRBV29-1 joined to TRBJ1-4, with no reliable assignment of the D segment. The TCR comes from a man older than 75 in a cohort sampled during active COVID-19. The sequenced sample consisted of peripheral blood. Here is the DNA: TGCAGCGTTGTGGGGAGGGCGGAAAAACTGTTTTTT. The translation is CSVVGRAEKLFF.